This T cell receptor (beta chain) was sequenced for a study of identical twins. Study-wide results and caveats: Part of the zero-insertion signal could reflect confounding by invariant MAIT and iNKT cells. Out-of-frame TCR alpha sharing observed in monozygotic twins exceeded model estimates.

Note on this clonotype: Its antigen is still unknown.

In germline, CDR1 is DFQATT, CDR2 SNEGSKA (reference sequence). V lost 0 bases and J lost 3, with 11 bases in between. This CDR3 is built from 14 residues. TCRdb ran MiXCR on the 5' RACE reads and lists one entry per CDR3 protein. The table shows more than 1.5 million distinct CDR3 sequences, with less than 35% occurring only once. This clonotype was sampled from a newborn girl in good health. V and J are TRBV20-1 and TRBJ2-5; TRBD1 is a possible D gene (5 bases). The source material was cord blood. CDR3 region: CSARDRKGKETQYF. The CDR3 DNA is TGCAGTGCTAGAGATCGAAAGGGGAAAGAGACCCAGTACTTC.